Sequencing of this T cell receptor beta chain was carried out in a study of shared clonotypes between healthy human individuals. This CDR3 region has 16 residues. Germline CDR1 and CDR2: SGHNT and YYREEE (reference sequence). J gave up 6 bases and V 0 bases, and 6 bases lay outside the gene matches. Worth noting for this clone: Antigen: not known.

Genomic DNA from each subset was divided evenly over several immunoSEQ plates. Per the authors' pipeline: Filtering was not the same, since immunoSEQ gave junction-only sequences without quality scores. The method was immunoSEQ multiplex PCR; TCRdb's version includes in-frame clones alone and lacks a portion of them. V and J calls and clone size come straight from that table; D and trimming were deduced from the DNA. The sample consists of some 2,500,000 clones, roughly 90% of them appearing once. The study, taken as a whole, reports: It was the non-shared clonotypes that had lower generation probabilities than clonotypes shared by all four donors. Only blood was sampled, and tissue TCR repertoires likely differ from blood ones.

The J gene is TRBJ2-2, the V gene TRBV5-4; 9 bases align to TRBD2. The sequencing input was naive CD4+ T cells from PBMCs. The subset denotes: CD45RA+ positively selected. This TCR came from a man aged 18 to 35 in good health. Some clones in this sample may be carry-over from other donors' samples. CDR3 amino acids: CASSLVAGVSAGELFF. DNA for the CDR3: TGTGCCAGCAGCTTGGTAGCGGGAGTCTCAGCCGGGGAGCTGTTTTTT. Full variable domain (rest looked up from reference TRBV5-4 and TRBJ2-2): ETGVTQSPTHLIKTRGQQVTLRCSSQSGHNTVSWYQQALGQGPQFIFQYYREEENGRGNFPPRFSGLQFPNYSSELNVNALELDDSALYLCASSLVAGVSAGELFFGEGSRLTVL.